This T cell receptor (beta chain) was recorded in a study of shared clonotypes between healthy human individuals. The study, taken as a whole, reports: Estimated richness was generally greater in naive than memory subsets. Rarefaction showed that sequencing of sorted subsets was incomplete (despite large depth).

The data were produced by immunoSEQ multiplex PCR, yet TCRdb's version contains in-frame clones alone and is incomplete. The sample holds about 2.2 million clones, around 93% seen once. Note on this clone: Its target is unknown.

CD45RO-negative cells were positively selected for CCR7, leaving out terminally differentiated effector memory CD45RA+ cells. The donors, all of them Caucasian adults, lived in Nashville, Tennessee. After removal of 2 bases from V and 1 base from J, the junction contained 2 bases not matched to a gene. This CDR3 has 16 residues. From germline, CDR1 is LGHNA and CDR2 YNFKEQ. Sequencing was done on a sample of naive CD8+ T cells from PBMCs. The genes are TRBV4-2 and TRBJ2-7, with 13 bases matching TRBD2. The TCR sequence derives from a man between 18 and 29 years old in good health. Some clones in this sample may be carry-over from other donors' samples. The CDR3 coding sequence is TGTGCCAGCAGCCAAACTAGCGGGAGGGTGTCCTACGAGCAGTACTTC. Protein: CASSQTSGRVSYEQYF.